This TCR beta chain was observed in a study of breast tumors, draining lymph nodes, adjacent tissues. As for this clonotype: What it recognizes is unknown.

TCRdb re-called the multiplex PCR reads through MiXCR, storing one row per CDR3 protein. Among some 47,000 distinct CDR3 sequences listed, 42% were seen once. Germline V gives CDR1 SEHNR, CDR2 FQNEAQ (reference sequence). The length of the CDR3 is 15 residues. V shed 5 bases and J 3 bases; nucleotides not matched to a gene: 10. Study-level points and caveats: Compared with lymph nodes, tumors were less diverse; compared with nontumor tissue, more.

This sequence was found in a female donor with breast cancer. Some clones in this sample may be carry-over from other donors' samples. Sequencing input: breast tumor tissue. This chain links TRBV7-9 with TRBJ2-7; 7 positions agree with TRBD2. This chain's CDR3 is CASSTASGRIYEQYF. The CDR3 DNA is TGTGCCAGCAGCACGGCCTCCGGGAGGATCTACGAGCAGTACTTC.